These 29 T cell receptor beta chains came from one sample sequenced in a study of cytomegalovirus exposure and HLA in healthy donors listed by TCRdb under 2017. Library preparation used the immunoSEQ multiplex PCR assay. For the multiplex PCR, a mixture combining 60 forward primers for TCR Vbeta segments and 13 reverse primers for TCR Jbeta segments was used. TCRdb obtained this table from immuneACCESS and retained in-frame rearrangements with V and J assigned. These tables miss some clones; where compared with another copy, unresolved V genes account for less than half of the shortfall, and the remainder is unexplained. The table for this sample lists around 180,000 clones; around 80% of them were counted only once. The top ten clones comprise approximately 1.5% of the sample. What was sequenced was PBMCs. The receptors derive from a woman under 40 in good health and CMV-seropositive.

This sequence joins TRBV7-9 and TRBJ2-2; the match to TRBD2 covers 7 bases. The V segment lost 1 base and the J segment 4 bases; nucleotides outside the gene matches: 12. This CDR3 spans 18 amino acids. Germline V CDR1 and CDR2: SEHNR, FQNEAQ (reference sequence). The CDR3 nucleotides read TGTGCCAGCAGCTTAGGGGCCGAAGGACTAGGTTCCACCGGGGAGCTGTTTTTT. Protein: CASSLGAEGLGSTGELFF.

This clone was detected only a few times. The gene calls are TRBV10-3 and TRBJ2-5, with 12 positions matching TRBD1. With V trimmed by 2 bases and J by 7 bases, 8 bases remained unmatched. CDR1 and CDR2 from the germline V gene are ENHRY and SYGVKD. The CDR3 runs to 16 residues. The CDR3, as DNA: TGTGCCATCAGTGAGGAGGGACAGGGGGCGGTCGGGACCCAGTACTTC. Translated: CAISEEGQGAVGTQYF.

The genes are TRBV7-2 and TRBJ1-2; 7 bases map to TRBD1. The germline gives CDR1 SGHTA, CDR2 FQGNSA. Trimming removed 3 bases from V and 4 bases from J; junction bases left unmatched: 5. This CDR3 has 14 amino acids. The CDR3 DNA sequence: TGTGCCAGCAGCTTTCAGGGACAGATCTATGGCTACACCTTC. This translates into CASSFQGQIYGYTF.

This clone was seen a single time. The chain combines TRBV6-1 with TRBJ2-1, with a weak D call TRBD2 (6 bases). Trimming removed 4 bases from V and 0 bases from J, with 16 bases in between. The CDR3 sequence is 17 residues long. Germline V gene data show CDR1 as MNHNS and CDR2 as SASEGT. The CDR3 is CASSGLGGMSSYNEQFF. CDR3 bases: TGTGCCAGCAGTGGCCTTGGAGGGATGAGCTCCTACAATGAGCAGTTCTTC.

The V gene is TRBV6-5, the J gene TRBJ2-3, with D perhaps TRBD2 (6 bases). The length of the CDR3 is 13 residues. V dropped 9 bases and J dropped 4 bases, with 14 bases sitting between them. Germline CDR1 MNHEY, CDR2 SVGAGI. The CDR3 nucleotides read TGTGCCAGAATAGCGGAGACTGCAGATACGCAGTATTTT. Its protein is CARIAETADTQYF.

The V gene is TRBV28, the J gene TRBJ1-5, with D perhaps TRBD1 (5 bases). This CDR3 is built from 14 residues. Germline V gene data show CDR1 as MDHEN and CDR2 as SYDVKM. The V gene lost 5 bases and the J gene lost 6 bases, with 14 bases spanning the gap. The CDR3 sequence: CASSPILGGQPQHF. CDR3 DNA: TGTGCCAGCAGTCCCATTCTCGGGGGTCAGCCCCAGCATTTT.

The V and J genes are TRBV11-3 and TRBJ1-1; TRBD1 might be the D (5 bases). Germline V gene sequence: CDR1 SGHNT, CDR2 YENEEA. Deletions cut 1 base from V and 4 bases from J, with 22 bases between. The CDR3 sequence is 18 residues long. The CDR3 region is CASSLGLLQDPYSTEAFF. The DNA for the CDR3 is TGTGCCAGCAGCTTAGGTCTCCTACAGGACCCCTACTCCACTGAAGCTTTCTTT.

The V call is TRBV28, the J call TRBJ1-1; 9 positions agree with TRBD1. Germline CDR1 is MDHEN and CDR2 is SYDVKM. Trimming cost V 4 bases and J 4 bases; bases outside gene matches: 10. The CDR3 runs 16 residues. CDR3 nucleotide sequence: TGTGCCAGCAGTTCCCTACAGGGGGCGGGGACCACTGAAGCTTTCTTT. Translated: CASSSLQGAGTTEAFF.

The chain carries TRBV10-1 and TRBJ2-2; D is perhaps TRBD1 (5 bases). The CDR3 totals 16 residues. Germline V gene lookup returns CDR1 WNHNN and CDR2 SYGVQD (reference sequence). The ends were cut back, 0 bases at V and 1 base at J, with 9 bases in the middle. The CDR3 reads CASSESNQGNTGELFF. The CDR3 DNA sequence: TGCGCCAGCAGTGAGTCGAATCAGGGGAACACCGGGGAGCTGTTTTTT.

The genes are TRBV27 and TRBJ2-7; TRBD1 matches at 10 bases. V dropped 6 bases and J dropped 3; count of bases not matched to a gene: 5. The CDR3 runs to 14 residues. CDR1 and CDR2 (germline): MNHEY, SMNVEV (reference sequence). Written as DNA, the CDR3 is TGTGCCAGCAGCCGGGACAGGGGAGACTACGAGCAGTACTTC. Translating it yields CASSRDRGDYEQYF.

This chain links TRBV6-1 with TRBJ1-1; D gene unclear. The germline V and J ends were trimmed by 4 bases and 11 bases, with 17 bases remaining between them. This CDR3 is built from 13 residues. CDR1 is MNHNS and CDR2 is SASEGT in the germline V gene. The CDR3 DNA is TGTGCCAGCAGTGGTATCCAGAATAAGTGGGCTTTCTTT. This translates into CASSGIQNKWAFF.

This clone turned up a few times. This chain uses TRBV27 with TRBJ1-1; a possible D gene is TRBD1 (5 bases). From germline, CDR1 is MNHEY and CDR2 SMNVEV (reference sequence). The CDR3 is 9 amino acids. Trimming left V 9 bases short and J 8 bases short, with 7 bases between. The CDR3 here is CARNREAFF. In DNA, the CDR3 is TGTGCCAGAAACAGGGAAGCTTTCTTT.

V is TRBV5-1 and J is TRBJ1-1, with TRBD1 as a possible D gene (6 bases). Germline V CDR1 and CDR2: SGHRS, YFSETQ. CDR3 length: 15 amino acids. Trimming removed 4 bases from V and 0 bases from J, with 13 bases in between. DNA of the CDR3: TGCGCCAGCAGCCAACTCGGACAGTTGAACACTGAAGCTTTCTTT. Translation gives CASSQLGQLNTEAFF.

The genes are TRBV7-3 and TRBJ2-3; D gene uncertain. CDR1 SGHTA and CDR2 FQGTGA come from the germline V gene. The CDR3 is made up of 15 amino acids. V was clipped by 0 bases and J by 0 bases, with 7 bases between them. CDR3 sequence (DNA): TGTGCCAGCAGCTTAACGACCGGGAGCACAGATACGCAGTATTTT. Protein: CASSLTTGSTDTQYF.

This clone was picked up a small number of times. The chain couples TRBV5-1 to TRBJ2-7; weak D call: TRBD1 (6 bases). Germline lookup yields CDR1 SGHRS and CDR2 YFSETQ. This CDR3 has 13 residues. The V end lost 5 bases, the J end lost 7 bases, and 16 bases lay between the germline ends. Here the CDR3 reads CASREQGTGEQYF. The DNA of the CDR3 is TGCGCCAGCAGGGAGCAGGGGACGGGAGAGCAGTACTTC.

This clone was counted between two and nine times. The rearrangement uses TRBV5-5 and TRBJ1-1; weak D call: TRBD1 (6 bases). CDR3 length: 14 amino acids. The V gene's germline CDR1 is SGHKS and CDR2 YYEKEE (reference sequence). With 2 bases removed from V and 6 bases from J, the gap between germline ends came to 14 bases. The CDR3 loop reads CASSLLTGYPEAFF. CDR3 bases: TGTGCCAGCAGCTTACTGACAGGCTACCCTGAAGCTTTCTTT.

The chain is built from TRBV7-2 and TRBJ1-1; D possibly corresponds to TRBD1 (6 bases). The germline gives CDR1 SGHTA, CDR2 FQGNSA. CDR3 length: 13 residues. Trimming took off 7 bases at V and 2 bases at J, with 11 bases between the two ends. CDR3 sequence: CASKTGSNTEAFF. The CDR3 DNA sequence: TGTGCCAGCAAAACAGGGTCCAACACTGAAGCTTTCTTT. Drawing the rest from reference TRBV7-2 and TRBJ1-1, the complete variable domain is GAGVSQSPSNKVTEKGKDVELRCDPISGHTALYWYRQSLGQGLEFLIYFQGNSAPDKSGLPSDRFSAERTGGSVSTLTIQRTQQEDSAVYLCASKTGSNTEAFFGQGTRLTVV.

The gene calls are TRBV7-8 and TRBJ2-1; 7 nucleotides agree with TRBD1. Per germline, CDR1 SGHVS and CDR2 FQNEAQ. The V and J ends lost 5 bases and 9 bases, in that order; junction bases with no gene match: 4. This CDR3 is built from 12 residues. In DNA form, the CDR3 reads TGTGCCAGCAGCCTGGGACAGCCTGAGCAGTTCTTC. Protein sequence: CASSLGQPEQFF.

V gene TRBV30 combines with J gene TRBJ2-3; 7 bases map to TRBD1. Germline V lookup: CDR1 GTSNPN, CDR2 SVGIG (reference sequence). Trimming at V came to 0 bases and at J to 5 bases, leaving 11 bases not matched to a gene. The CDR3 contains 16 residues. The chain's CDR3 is CAWSVMSGGGVDTQYF. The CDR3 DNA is TGTGCCTGGAGTGTAATGTCAGGGGGTGGGGTAGATACGCAGTATTTT.

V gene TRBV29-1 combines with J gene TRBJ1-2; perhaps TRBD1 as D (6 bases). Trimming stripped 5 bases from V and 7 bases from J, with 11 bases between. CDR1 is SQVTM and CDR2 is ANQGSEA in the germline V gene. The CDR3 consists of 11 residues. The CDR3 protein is CSVQGSGGYTF. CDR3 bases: TGCAGCGTTCAGGGGTCGGGTGGCTACACCTTC. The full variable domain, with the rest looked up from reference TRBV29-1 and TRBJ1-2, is SAVISQKPSRDICQRGTSLTIQCQVDSQVTMMFWYRQQPGQSLTLIATANQGSEATYESGFVIDKFPISRPNLTFSTLTVSNMSPEDSSIYLCSVQGSGGYTFGSGTRLTVV.

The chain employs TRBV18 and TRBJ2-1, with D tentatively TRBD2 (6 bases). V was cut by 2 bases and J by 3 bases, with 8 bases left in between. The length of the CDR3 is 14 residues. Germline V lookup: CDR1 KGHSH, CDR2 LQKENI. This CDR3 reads CASSPGTVYNEQFF. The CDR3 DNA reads TGTGCCAGCTCACCAGGGACTGTCTACAATGAGCAGTTCTTC.

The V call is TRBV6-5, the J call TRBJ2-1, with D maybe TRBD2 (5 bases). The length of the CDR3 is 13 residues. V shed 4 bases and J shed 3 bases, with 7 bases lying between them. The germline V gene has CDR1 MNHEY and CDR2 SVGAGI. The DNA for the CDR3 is TGTGCCAGCAGTTTAGGACTCTACAATGAGCAGTTCTTC. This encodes CASSLGLYNEQFF.

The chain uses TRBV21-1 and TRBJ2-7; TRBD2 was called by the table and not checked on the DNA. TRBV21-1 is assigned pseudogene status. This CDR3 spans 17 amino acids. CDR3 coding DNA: TGTGCCAGCGCAATGGGGCTAGCGGGAACCCCACCTTACGAGCAGTACTTC. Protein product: CASAMGLAGTPPYEQYF.

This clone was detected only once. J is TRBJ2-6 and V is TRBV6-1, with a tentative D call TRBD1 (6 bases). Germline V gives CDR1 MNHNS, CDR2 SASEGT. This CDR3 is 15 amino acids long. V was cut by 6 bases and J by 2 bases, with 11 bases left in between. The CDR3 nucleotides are TGTGCCAGCAGATACGGGACACCTGGGGCCAACGTCCTGACTTTC. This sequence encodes CASRYGTPGANVLTF.

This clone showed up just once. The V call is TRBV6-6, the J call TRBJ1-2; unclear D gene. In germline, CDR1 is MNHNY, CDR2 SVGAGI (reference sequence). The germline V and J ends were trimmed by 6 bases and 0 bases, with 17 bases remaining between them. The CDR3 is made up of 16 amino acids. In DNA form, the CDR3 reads TGTGCCAGCAGCCTGAAAATGGAGACTGCTAACTATGGCTACACCTTC. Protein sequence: CASSLKMETANYGYTF.

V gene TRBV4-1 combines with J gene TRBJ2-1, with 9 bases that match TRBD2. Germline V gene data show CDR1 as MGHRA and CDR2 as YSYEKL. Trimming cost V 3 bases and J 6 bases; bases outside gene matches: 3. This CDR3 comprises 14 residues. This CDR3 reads CASSQGLAPNEQFF. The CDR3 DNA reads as TGCGCCAGCAGCCAGGGACTAGCCCCCAATGAGCAGTTCTTC.

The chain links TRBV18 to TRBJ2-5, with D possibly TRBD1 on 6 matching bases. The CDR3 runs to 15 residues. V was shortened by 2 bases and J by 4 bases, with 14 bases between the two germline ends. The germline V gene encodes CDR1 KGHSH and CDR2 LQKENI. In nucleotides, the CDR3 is TGTGCCAGCTCACCAACCCAGGGGACGCGAGAGACCCAGTACTTC. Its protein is CASSPTQGTRETQYF.

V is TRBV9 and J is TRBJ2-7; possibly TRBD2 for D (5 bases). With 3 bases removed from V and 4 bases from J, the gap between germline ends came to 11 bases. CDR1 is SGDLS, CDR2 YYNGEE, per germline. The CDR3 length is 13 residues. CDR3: CASSADGEYEQYF. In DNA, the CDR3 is TGTGCCAGCAGCGCCGACGGGGAGTACGAGCAGTACTTC.

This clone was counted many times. In DNA, the CDR3 is TGCGCCAGCAGTCCCGGGACAGGGATCAACACTGAAGCTTTCTTT. Translated, it gives CASSPGTGINTEAFF. This chain connects TRBV10-2 to TRBJ1-1; TRBD1 agrees at 9 bases. Germline trimming cut 5 bases from V and 2 bases from J; bases unmatched to any gene: 6. CDR1 and CDR2 (germline): WSHSY, SAAADI. The CDR3 is 15 residues long.